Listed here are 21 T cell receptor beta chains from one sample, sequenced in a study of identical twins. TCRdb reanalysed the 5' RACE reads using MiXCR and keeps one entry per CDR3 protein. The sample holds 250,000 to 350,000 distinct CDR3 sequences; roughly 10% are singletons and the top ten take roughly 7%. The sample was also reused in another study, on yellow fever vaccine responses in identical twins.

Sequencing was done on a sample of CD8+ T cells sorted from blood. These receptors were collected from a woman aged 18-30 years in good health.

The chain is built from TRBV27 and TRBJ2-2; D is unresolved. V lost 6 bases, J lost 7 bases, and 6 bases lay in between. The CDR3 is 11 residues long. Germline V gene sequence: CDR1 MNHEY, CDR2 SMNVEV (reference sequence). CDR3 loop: CASRIDGELFF. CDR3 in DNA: TGTGCCAGCAGGATCGACGGGGAGCTGTTTTTT.

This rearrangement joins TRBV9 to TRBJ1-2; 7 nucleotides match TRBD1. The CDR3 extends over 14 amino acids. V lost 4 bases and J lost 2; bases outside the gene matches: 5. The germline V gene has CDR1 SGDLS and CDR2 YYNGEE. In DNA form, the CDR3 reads TGTGCCAGCAGCACCGGGACAGACAACTATGGCTACACCTTC. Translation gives CASSTGTDNYGYTF.

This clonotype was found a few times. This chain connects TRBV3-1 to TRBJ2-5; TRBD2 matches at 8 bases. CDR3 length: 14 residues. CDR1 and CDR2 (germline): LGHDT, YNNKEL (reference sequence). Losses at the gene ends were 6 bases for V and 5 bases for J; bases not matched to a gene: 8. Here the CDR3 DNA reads TGTGCCAGCAGGTCCGTCGGGAGGGATGAGACCCAGTACTTC. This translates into CASRSVGRDETQYF.

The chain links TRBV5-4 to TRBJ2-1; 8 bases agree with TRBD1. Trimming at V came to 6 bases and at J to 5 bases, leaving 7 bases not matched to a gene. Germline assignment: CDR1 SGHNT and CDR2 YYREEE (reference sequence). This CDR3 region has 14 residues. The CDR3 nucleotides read TGTGCCAGCACCCCGACAGGGGTTAACAATGAGCAGTTCTTC. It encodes CASTPTGVNNEQFF.

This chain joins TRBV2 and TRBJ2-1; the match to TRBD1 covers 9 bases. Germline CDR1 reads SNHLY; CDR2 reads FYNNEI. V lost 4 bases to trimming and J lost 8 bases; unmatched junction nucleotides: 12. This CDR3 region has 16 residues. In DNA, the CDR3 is TGTGCCAGCAGTGGCAGCGGGACAGGGATCAATTATGAGCAGTTCTTC. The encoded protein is CASSGSGTGINYEQFF.

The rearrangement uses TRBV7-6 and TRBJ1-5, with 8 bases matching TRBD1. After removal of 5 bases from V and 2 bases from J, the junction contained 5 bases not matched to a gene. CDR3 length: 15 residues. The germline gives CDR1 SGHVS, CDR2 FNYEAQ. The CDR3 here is CASSTATGGNQPQHF. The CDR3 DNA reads TGTGCCAGCAGCACCGCGACAGGGGGCAATCAGCCCCAGCATTTT.

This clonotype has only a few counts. The CDR3 is CSVEDINRDFYNEQFF. The DNA of the CDR3 is TGCAGCGTTGAAGATATTAACAGGGATTTCTACAATGAGCAGTTCTTC. The chain links TRBV29-1 to TRBJ2-1, with TRBD1 as a possible D gene (6 bases). The length of the CDR3 is 16 residues. The germline gives CDR1 SQVTM, CDR2 ANQGSEA. Trimming stripped 0 bases from V and 3 bases from J, with 15 bases between.

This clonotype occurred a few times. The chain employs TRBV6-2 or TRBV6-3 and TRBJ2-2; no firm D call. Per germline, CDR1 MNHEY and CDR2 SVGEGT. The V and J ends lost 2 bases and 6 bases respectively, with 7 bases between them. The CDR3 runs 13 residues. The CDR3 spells CASSYIIAGELFF. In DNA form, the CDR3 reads TGTGCCAGCAGTTACATCATCGCCGGGGAGCTGTTTTTT.

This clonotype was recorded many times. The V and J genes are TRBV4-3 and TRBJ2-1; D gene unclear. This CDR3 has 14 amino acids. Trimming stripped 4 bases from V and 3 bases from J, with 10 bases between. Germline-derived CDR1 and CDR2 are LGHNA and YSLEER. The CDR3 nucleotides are TGCGCCAGCAGCCGAGAGGTGGGCTACAATGAGCAGTTCTTC. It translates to CASSREVGYNEQFF.

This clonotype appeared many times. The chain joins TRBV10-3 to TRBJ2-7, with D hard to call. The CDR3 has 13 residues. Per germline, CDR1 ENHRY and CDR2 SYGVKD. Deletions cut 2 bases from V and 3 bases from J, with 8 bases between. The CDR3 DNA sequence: TGTGCCATCAGTGAGGGATTGAACTACGAGCAGTACTTC. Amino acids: CAISEGLNYEQYF.

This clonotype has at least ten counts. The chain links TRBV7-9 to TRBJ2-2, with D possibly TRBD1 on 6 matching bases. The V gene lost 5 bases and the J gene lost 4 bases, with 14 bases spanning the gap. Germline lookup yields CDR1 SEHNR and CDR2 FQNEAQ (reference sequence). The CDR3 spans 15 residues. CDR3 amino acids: CASSGRDTVTGELFF. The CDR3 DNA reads TGTGCCAGCAGCGGACGGGACACTGTCACCGGGGAGCTGTTTTTT.

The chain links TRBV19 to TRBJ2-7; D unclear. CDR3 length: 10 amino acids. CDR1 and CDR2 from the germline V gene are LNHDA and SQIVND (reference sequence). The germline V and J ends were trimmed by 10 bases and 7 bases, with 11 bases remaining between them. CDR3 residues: CATGSGEQYF. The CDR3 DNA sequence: TGTGCCACTGGATCCGGGGAGCAGTACTTC.

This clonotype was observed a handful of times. The CDR3 DNA reads TGTGCCAGCAGTTTAGTACAGGGGGCTTCCTACGAGCAGTACTTC. As protein: CASSLVQGASYEQYF. V and J are TRBV5-4 and TRBJ2-7; 9 positions agree with TRBD1. The CDR3 runs to 15 residues. Germline CDR1 SGHNT, CDR2 YYREEE (reference sequence). The V gene end was trimmed by 5 bases and the J gene end by 1 base; junction bases not matched to a gene: 7.

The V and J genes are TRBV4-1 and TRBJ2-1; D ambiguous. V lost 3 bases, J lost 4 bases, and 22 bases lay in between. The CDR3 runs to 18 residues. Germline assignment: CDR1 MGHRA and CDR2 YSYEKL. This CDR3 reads CASSHPPEKGGLYNEQFF. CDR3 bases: TGCGCCAGCAGCCACCCCCCCGAGAAGGGTGGGCTTTACAATGAGCAGTTCTTC.

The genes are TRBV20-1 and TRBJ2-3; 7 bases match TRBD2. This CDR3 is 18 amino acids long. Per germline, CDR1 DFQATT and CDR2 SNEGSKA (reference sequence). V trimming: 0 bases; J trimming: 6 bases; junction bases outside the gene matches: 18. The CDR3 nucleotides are TGCAGTGCTAGAGATCCCCTCCCGGCGGGGGAGGGCTTCGATACGCAGTATTTT. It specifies CSARDPLPAGEGFDTQYF.

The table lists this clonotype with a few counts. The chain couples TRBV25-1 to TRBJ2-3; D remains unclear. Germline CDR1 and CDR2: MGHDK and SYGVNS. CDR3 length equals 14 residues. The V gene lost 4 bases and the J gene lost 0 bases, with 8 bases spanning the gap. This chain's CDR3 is CASSVFRSTDTQYF. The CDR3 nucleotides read TGTGCCAGCAGTGTGTTCCGGAGCACAGATACGCAGTATTTT.

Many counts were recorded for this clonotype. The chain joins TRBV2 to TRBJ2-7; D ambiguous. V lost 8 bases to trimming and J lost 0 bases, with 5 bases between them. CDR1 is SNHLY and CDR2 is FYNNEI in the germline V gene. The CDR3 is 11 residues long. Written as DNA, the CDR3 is TGTGCCAGCGCCGACTCCTACGAGCAGTACTTC. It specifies CASADSYEQYF.

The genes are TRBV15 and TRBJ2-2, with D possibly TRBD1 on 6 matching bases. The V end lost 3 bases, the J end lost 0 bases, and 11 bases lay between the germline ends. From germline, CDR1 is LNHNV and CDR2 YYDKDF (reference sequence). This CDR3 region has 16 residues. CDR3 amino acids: CATSRTGTSNTGELFF. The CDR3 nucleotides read TGTGCCACCAGCAGGACCGGGACATCGAACACCGGGGAGCTGTTTTTT.

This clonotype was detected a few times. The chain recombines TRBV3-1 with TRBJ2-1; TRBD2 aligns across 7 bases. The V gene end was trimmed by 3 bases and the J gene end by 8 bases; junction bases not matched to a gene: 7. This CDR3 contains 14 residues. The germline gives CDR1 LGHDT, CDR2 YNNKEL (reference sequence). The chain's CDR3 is CASSQERGRDEQFF. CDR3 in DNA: TGTGCCAGCAGCCAGGAGCGGGGCAGGGATGAGCAGTTCTTC.

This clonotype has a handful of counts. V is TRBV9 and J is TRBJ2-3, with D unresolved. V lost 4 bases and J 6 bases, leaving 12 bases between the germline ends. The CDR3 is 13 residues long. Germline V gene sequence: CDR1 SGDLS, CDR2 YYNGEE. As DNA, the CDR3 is TGTGCCAGCAGCACCCGATGGGGTGATACGCAGTATTTT. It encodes CASSTRWGDTQYF.

CDR3 coding DNA: TGTGCCAGCAGTTACTACGGGGGTCTAGCCTCTGGGGGCACAGATACGCAGTATTTT. This sequence encodes CASSYYGGLASGGTDTQYF. The V call is TRBV6-5, the J call TRBJ2-3; D possibly corresponds to TRBD2 (6 bases). The germline V and J ends were trimmed by 1 base and 1 base, with 21 bases remaining between them. The CDR3 runs to 19 residues. CDR1 MNHEY and CDR2 SVGAGI come from the germline V gene.